This TCR beta chain derives from a study of cytomegalovirus exposure and HLA in healthy donors. Study at large: Previous work identified 100 million or so unique TCR beta sequences from 150 million to 200 million T cells.

On this clone itself: What it binds is not known.

Study findings and constraints: High specificity and sensitivity for cytomegalovirus status were reported for the classifier. Three CMV-associated chains proved CMV antigen-specific in vitro. The authors reported that TCR beta sequences could predict HLA-A and HLA-B alleles. These predictions were accurate for most subjects in the first cohort.

Use of 60 Vbeta and 13 Jbeta primers characterized the PCR. TCRdb's copy holds only in-frame clones and misses some; the assay was immunoSEQ multiplex PCR. The data contain about 120,000 clones, roughly 80% of them singletons. The CDR3 consists of 16 residues. CDR1 and CDR2 (germline): SGHDT, YYEEEE. Trimming pared 3 bases from V and 7 bases from J, leaving 19 bases between. Material: PBMCs. The genes are TRBV5-6 and TRBJ1-4; perhaps TRBD1 as D (6 bases). This sequence was found in a woman younger than 30 in good health and CMV-seronegative. The CDR3 loop reads CASSSRPDRSGEKLFF. The CDR3 region has the DNA TGTGCCAGCAGCTCGAGGCCCGACAGGTCGGGTGAAAAACTGTTTTTT.